What follows are 31 T cell receptor beta chains derived from one specimen sequenced in a study of Ad26.COV2.S vaccination and SARS-CoV-2 variants. Assay: immunoSEQ multiplex PCR; the TCRdb copy retains only in-frame clones and omits some. The sample holds roughly 180,000 clones, around 90% seen once. The sequencing used peripheral blood, collected after recovery from COVID-19. The receptors originated from a human donor who had recovered from COVID-19.

This clone was seen a handful of times. The chain has TRBV18 and TRBJ2-7; 14 bases match TRBD2. The CDR3 contains 15 residues. V trimming: 2 bases; J trimming: 6 bases; junction bases outside the gene matches: 3. In germline, CDR1 is KGHSH, CDR2 LQKENI. Here the CDR3 DNA reads TGTGCCAGCTCACCAAACGGACTAGCGGGAGGCGAGCAGTACTTC. Protein product: CASSPNGLAGGEQYF.

The V call is TRBV10-3, the J call TRBJ2-7; 9 bases agree with TRBD1. J was trimmed by 3 bases and V by 7 bases; bases with no gene match: 1. In germline, CDR1 is ENHRY, CDR2 SYGVKD. The CDR3 has 12 amino acids. The CDR3 DNA reads as TGTGCCATCAAGGGACAGGGCTACGAGCAGTACTTC. Its protein is CAIKGQGYEQYF.

This clone was seen many times. The rearrangement joins TRBV6-5 to TRBJ1-6; D unresolved. V was shortened by 7 bases and J by 7 bases, with 11 bases between the two germline ends. Looked up from germline, CDR1 is MNHEY and CDR2 is SVGAGI. CDR3 length equals 13 residues. The CDR3, as DNA: TGTGCCAGCACCCGGGAGTCAAATTCACCCCTCCACTTT. Protein sequence: CASTRESNSPLHF.

This rearrangement joins TRBV3-1 (or the pseudogene TRBV3-2) to TRBJ1-2; D not certain. The CDR3 consists of 12 residues. From germline, CDR1 is LGHDT and CDR2 YNNKEL (reference sequence). Trimming cost V 4 bases and J 4 bases, with 7 bases left between them. CDR3 coding DNA: TGTGCCAGCAGCCTAGGGTTCTATGGCTACACCTTC. It is translated as CASSLGFYGYTF.

J is TRBJ1-1 and V is TRBV5-1, with TRBD1 identical over 7 bases. CDR1 and CDR2 (germline): SGHRS, YFSETQ. Trimming cost V 7 bases and J 0 bases; bases outside gene matches: 3. This CDR3 region has 13 residues. CDR3 bases: TGCGCCAGCGCCACAGGGGTGAACACTGAAGCTTTCTTT. Translated: CASATGVNTEAFF.

This clone was counted a single time. The genes are TRBV28 and TRBJ1-3, with D possibly being TRBD1 (5 bases). V dropped 5 bases and J dropped 4 bases, with 15 bases sitting between them. Germline V lookup: CDR1 MDHEN, CDR2 SYDVKM. The CDR3 is made up of 15 amino acids. CDR3 protein: CASSAIGAQGNTIYF. The DNA of the CDR3 is TGTGCCAGCAGTGCTATAGGGGCACAAGGAAACACCATATATTTT.

The chain joins TRBV7-6 to TRBJ1-1, with unresolved D. This CDR3 contains 12 residues. The V end lost 1 base, the J end lost 7 bases, and 7 bases lay between the germline ends. CDR1 and CDR2 from the germline V gene are SGHVS and FNYEAQ. Here the CDR3 reads CASSLVVGEAFF. The CDR3 DNA reads TGTGCCAGCAGCTTAGTGGTCGGTGAAGCTTTCTTT.

The chain has TRBV27 and TRBJ2-4; TRBD2 aligns across 7 bases. Germline V gene data show CDR1 as MNHEY and CDR2 as SMNVEV (reference sequence). This CDR3 comprises 14 residues. The junction had 5 bases not matched to a gene; V was cut back by 3 bases and J by 6 bases. The CDR3 DNA is TGTGCCAGCAGTTTGACTAGCCACGGAAACATTCAGTACTTC. Translated: CASSLTSHGNIQYF.

V is TRBV21-1 and J is TRBJ2-7; the D call in the table, TRBD1, was not verified against the DNA. TRBV21-1 is listed as a pseudogene. CDR3 size: 14 residues. CDR3 coding DNA: TGTGCCAGCAGCACCAGGGGTTTGTTCTACGAGCAGTACTTC. Its translation is CASSTRGLFYEQYF.

The chain is built from TRBV11-2 and TRBJ2-7; unclear D gene. CDR1 is SGHAT, CDR2 FQNNGV, per germline. V gave up 9 bases and J gave up 4 bases, with 10 bases separating them. The CDR3 length is 11 residues. Written as DNA, the CDR3 is TGTGCCAGTCGGTTGATTTACGAGCAGTACTTC. Encoded protein: CASRLIYEQYF.

This chain joins TRBV7-3 and TRBJ2-1; tentatively, D is TRBD2 (7 bases). Germline loops: CDR1 SGHTA, CDR2 FQGTGA. The V gene lost 2 bases and the J gene lost 5 bases, with 13 bases spanning the gap. The CDR3 runs to 15 residues. CDR3 nucleotides: TGTGCCAGCAGCTTATCTGGGGGGGCCCACAATGAGCAGTTCTTC. Encoded protein: CASSLSGGAHNEQFF.

The chain carries TRBV30 and TRBJ2-1; unclear D gene. Germline loops: CDR1 GTSNPN, CDR2 SVGIG (reference sequence). This CDR3 spans 14 amino acids. V lost 4 bases and J lost 3, with 13 bases in between. CDR3 loop: CAWTRGFGYNEQFF. The CDR3 DNA sequence: TGTGCCTGGACCCGAGGTTTCGGCTACAATGAGCAGTTCTTC.

J is TRBJ1-3 and V is TRBV6-5, with D possibly matching TRBD1 (6 bases). The CDR3 is 15 amino acids. The ends were cut back, 5 bases at V and 2 bases at J, with 13 bases in the middle. In germline, CDR1 is MNHEY, CDR2 SVGAGI. The CDR3 DNA follows: TGTGCCAGCAGTCGCGACTACAGGGCTGGAAACACCATATATTTT. This translates into CASSRDYRAGNTIYF.

This chain connects TRBV2 to TRBJ2-2; a possible D gene is TRBD2 (7 bases). This CDR3 has 14 residues. The germline V and J ends were trimmed by 10 bases and 9 bases, with 21 bases remaining between them. Per the germline V gene, CDR1 is SNHLY and CDR2 is FYNNEI. The CDR3 DNA sequence: TGTGCCACCCGGAGGGGGGAGGGCCGCAGGGAGCTGTTTTTT. This encodes CATRRGEGRRELFF.

This chain uses TRBV6-5 with TRBJ2-7, with TRBD1 identical over 8 bases. Trimming at V came to 5 bases and at J to 4 bases, leaving 7 bases not matched to a gene. The CDR3 covers 14 residues. Germline V gene data show CDR1 as MNHEY and CDR2 as SVGAGI. This CDR3 reads CASSPAGGRYEQYF. CDR3 in DNA: TGTGCCAGCAGTCCCGCAGGGGGCAGGTACGAGCAGTACTTC.

The chain uses TRBV30 and TRBJ1-5; D gene uncertain. Germline V gene sequence: CDR1 GTSNPN, CDR2 SVGIG (reference sequence). The CDR3 sequence is 15 residues long. The germline V and J ends were trimmed by 4 bases and 2 bases, with 15 bases remaining between them. The CDR3 DNA is TGTGCCTGGATCAGTAAGGGTAGGGGCAATCAGCCCCAGCATTTT. Translated: CAWISKGRGNQPQHF.

This chain links TRBV3-1 (or the pseudogene TRBV3-2) with TRBJ1-5; D perhaps matches TRBD1 (6 bases). The CDR3 extends over 13 amino acids. With 5 bases removed from V and 4 bases from J, the gap between germline ends came to 9 bases. Germline V lookup: CDR1 LGHDT, CDR2 YNNKEL (reference sequence). As DNA, the CDR3 is TGTGCCAGCAGCTTAGGACAGAATCAGCCCCAGCATTTT. Its translation is CASSLGQNQPQHF.

This sequence joins TRBV5-6 and TRBJ2-7; perhaps D is TRBD1 or TRBD2 (7 bases each). Germline CDR1 SGHDT, CDR2 YYEEEE. Trimming shortened V by 5 bases and J by 5 bases, and 20 bases separated the two germline ends. The CDR3 spans 15 residues. The DNA for the CDR3 is TGTGCCAGCAGTCTGTCCCCCCAGGGGGGGCACGAGCAGTACTTC. Translating gives CASSLSPQGGHEQYF.

The chain couples TRBV2 to TRBJ1-1; the D gene is possibly TRBD1 (5 bases). The CDR3 totals 13 residues. Per the germline V gene, CDR1 is SNHLY and CDR2 is FYNNEI. Trimming left V 3 bases short and J 4 bases short, with 9 bases between. The CDR3 region has the DNA TGTGCCAGCAGTGAGTGGGGGGGCACTGAAGCTTTCTTT. This codes for CASSEWGGTEAFF.

The chain has TRBV29-1 and TRBJ1-2; possible D gene TRBD1, 5 bases. The V gene lost 2 bases and the J gene lost 8 bases, with 21 bases spanning the gap. This CDR3 region has 15 residues. Germline V gene lookup returns CDR1 SQVTM and CDR2 ANQGSEA. CDR3 DNA sequence: TGCAGCGTTGAATCCTTAGGGACGCTCGGAGAAGGCTACACCTTC. Its protein is CSVESLGTLGEGYTF.

The J gene is TRBJ2-1, the V gene TRBV7-8; D remains unclear. Germline assignment: CDR1 SGHVS and CDR2 FQNEAQ. The CDR3 runs 13 residues. Trimming left V 1 base short and J 8 bases short, with 9 bases between. The CDR3 coding sequence is TGTGCCAGCAGCTTAGTTTTTATGGATGAGCAGTTCTTC. Translated: CASSLVFMDEQFF.

This clone has only one observation. Within the sample, other DNA sequences also encode this same CDR3. The CDR3 DNA is TGTGCCAGCAGCGTGGGGGGCGGGTATGGCTACACCTTC. As protein: CASSVGGGYGYTF. This rearrangement joins TRBV9 to TRBJ1-2, with D possibly being TRBD1 (6 bases). V dropped 2 bases and J dropped 5 bases, with 10 bases sitting between them. In germline, CDR1 is SGDLS, CDR2 YYNGEE. This CDR3 spans 13 amino acids.

The V and J genes are TRBV6-5 and TRBJ1-3; D unclear. CDR3 size: 15 residues. The V end was cut by 4 bases, the J end by 0 bases, with 10 bases between. The germline V gene has CDR1 MNHEY and CDR2 SVGAGI. CDR3: CASSLYRDSGNTIYF. The CDR3 nucleotides are TGTGCCAGCAGTTTGTATCGAGACTCTGGAAACACCATATATTTT.

The rearrangement uses TRBV28 and TRBJ1-1, with a tentative D call TRBD1 (6 bases). The V end was cut by 5 bases, the J end by 0 bases, with 13 bases between. The CDR3 runs to 15 residues. The germline gives CDR1 MDHEN, CDR2 SYDVKM. Here the CDR3 DNA reads TGTGCCAGCAGTCTACCACAGGGAGTGAACACTGAAGCTTTCTTT. Encoded protein: CASSLPQGVNTEAFF.

A single count supports this clone. V and J are TRBV19 and TRBJ2-7, with a possible D match to TRBD2 (6 bases). The CDR3 consists of 13 residues. The germline V and J ends were trimmed by 3 bases and 4 bases, with 10 bases remaining between them. From germline, CDR1 is LNHDA and CDR2 SQIVND (reference sequence). This CDR3 is CASSMEGTYEQYF. CDR3 DNA: TGTGCCAGTAGTATGGAGGGGACGTACGAGCAGTACTTC. The full variable domain, its missing parts supplied by reference TRBV19 and TRBJ2-7, is DGGITQSPKYLFRKEGQNVTLSCEQNLNHDAMYWYRQDPGQGLRLIYYSQIVNDFQKGDIAEGYSVSREKKESFPLTVTSAQKNPTAFYLCASSMEGTYEQYFGPGTRLTVT.

This clone occurred once. CDR3 loop: CASSMARTGGSEAFF. The CDR3 DNA is TGTGCCAGTAGTATGGCTCGCACAGGGGGCTCTGAAGCTTTCTTT. The chain recombines TRBV19 with TRBJ1-1, with 9 nucleotides matching TRBD1. There are 15 residues in the CDR3. V was clipped by 3 bases and J by 6 bases; unmatched bases: 8. CDR1 is LNHDA and CDR2 is SQIVND in the germline V gene (reference sequence).

This chain connects TRBV5-1 to TRBJ2-1; TRBD1 aligns across 12 bases. CDR1 and CDR2 (germline): SGHRS, YFSETQ. The CDR3 length is 15 residues. Trimming at V came to 2 bases and at J to 7 bases, leaving 4 bases not matched to a gene. CDR3 DNA sequence: TGCGCCAGCAGCTTTCCGGGACAGGGGGCAAATGAGCAGTTCTTC. This codes for CASSFPGQGANEQFF.

The J gene is TRBJ1-2, the V gene TRBV6-5; D is unresolved. This CDR3 has 15 residues. Germline loops: CDR1 MNHEY, CDR2 SVGAGI. V was shortened by 6 bases and J by 0 bases, with 14 bases between the two germline ends. The CDR3 DNA sequence: TGTGCCAGCAGCTTTGGAGGGAAATCTAACTATGGCTACACCTTC. Translation gives CASSFGGKSNYGYTF.

The V gene is TRBV5-6, the J gene TRBJ2-1; D may be TRBD1 (6 bases). CDR3 length: 14 amino acids. Germline loops: CDR1 SGHDT, CDR2 YYEEEE. Trimming stripped 0 bases from V and 4 bases from J, with 8 bases between. The CDR3 loop reads CASSLGTAYNEQFF. CDR3 nucleotide sequence: TGTGCCAGCAGCTTGGGGACAGCTTACAATGAGCAGTTCTTC. The whole variable domain, remainder taken from reference TRBV5-6 and TRBJ2-1, is DAGVTQSPTHLIKTRGQQVTLRCSPKSGHDTVSWYQQALGQGPQFIFQYYEEEERQRGNFPDRFSGHQFPNYSSELNVNALLLGDSALYLCASSLGTAYNEQFFGPGTRLTVL.

V and J are TRBV24-1 and TRBJ2-3; the D gene is possibly TRBD2 (6 bases). Germline lookup yields CDR1 KGHDR and CDR2 SFDVKD. Trimming took off 3 bases at V and 1 base at J, with 10 bases between the two ends. This CDR3 contains 15 residues. This chain's CDR3 is CATSDRRRGTDTQYF. CDR3 bases: TGTGCCACCAGTGATAGGAGGAGGGGCACAGATACGCAGTATTTT.

Comments on this clone: The junction departs from the called germline gene at one end, perhaps through a read error. The rearrangement uses TRBV7-7 and TRBJ2-1; TRBD2 is a possible D gene (7 bases). This CDR3 has 14 residues. Germline V gene sequence: CDR1 SSHAT, CDR2 FNYEAQ (reference sequence). The CDR3 sequence: CASSLRGGGDEQFF. The DNA of the CDR3 is TGTGCTAGCAGCTTGCGCGGGGGCGGCGATGAGCAGTTCTTC.